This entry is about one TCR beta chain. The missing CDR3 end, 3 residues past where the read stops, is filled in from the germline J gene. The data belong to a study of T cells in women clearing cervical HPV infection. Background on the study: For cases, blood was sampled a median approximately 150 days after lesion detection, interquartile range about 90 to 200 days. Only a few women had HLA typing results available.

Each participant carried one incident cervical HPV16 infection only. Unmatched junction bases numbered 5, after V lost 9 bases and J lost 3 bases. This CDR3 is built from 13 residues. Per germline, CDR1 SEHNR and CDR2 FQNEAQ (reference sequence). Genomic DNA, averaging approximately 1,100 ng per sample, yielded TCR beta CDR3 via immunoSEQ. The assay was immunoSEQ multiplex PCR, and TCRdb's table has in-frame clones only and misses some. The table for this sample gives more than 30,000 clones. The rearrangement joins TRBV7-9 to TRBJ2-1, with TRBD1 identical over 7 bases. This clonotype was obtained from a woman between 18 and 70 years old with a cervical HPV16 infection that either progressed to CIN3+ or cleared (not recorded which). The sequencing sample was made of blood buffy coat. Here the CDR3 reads CASSGGNYNEQFF. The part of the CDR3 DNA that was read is TGTGCCAGTTCAGGGGGAAACTACAATGAG.